This entry lists 3 T cell receptor beta chains sequenced from one sample in a study of T cells in Graves' hyperthyroidism and ophthalmopathy. Template material for amplifying TCR beta CDR3 regions consisted of RNA transcripts. RT-PCR in the first round (using the HTBI primer set) targeted the TCR CDR3. Each CDR3 protein gets one entry after TCRdb re-called the multiplex PCR reads with MiXCR. This table has a few hundred thousand distinct CDR3 sequences, 13% appearing once. Material for sequencing was blood. Source of these receptors: a woman aged 18-29 years with Graves' hyperthyroidism.

There are a few counts of this clonotype. V usage is TRBV3-1 and J usage is TRBJ2-5; tentatively, D is TRBD2 (6 bases). Germline lookup yields CDR1 LGHDT and CDR2 YNNKEL (reference sequence). There are 12 residues in the CDR3. Trimming left V 1 base short and J 13 bases short, with 13 bases between. The CDR3 region has the DNA TGTGCCAGCAGCCAAGGCGGGAAGACTCGGTACTTC. Translating gives CASSQGGKTRYF.

In its sample, this clonotype was seen a few times. The V and J genes are TRBV10-3 and TRBJ2-6; no reliable D call. The CDR3 consists of 15 residues. Germline V gives CDR1 ENHRY, CDR2 SYGVKD. Trimming stripped 3 bases from V and 0 bases from J, with 6 bases between. The CDR3: CAISDQNSGANVLTF. The CDR3 nucleotides read TGTGCCATCAGTGACCAGAACTCTGGGGCCAACGTCCTGACTTTC.

Regarding this clonotype: Mismatch with germline at one junction end may stem from a read error. The chain uses TRBV29-1 and TRBJ1-2, with 8 bases lining up with TRBD1. The V gene's germline CDR1 is SQVTM and CDR2 ANQGSEA. The CDR3 covers 14 residues. CDR3 in DNA: TGCAGCGCCCCCAAGGAGACAGGGGCTTATGACTACACCTTC. It is translated as CSAPKETGAYDYTF.